A selection of T cell receptor beta chains follows, all from one sample in a study of Graves' ophthalmopathy and Graves' hyperthyroidism. TCRdb re-derived calls from the multiplex PCR reads in MiXCR, one entry per CDR3 protein. The sample shows fewer than 350,000 distinct CDR3 sequences, 15% to 20% of them seen only once. Material: peripheral blood. These receptors were taken from an adult man with Graves' ophthalmopathy. The CDR3 runs from the conserved cysteine through the conserved F or W. A D gene is named only where the DNA matches it firmly. Size tells how often a clone was seen (once, few, many) or the class of an expanded clone, and some rows leave it out.

>many|.|TRBJ2-2|TRBV7-2
TGTGCCAGCAGCTTAGTAGGCGAGAACACCGGGGAGCTGTTTTTT
CASSLVGENTGELFF
>many|.|TRBJ1-1|TRBV14
TGTGCCAGCAGCCAGGGACAGAACACTGAAGCTTTCTTT
CASSQGQNTEAFF
>few|.|TRBJ2-2|TRBV19
TGTGCCAGTAGTAGACAGGCGGCCGGGGAGCTGTTTTTT
CASSRQAAGELFF
>.|TRBD1|TRBJ2-7|TRBV28
TGTGCCAGCAGAACACCCGGACAGGGCCAGACCTACGAGCAGTACTTC
CASRTPGQGQTYEQYF
>many|.|TRBJ2-7|TRBV4-2
TGTGCCAGCAGCACTACGACAGGACGCTACGAGCAGTACTTC
CASSTTTGRYEQYF
>many|TRBD1|TRBJ1-2|TRBV28
TGTGCCAGCAGTTTAAATCGGTGGGGACAGAAGACTAACTATGGCTACACCTTC
CASSLNRWGQKTNYGYTF
>many|TRBD1|TRBJ1-2|TRBV30
TGTGCCATGGACTGGGACAGGGGCACCTTC
CAMDWDRGTF
>many|TRBD2|TRBJ2-5|TRBV12-5
TGTGCTAGTGGTTTGCCCTCTAGCGGGGGGGCCTCTCAAGAGACCCAGTACTTC
CASGLPSSGGASQETQYF
>many|.|TRBJ2-5|TRBV20-1
TGCAGTGCTCCAACGGACAGCCAAGAGACCCAGTACTTC
CSAPTDSQETQYF
>many|.|TRBJ2-2|TRBV3-1
TGTGCCAGCAGCCAAGAGGGTTGGGAGCTGTTTTTT
CASSQEGWELFF
>many|.|TRBJ1-5|TRBV6-2/TRBV6-3
TGTGCCAGCAGTTACGGGAGACATAGCAATCAGCCCCAGCATTTT
CASSYGRHSNQPQHF
>many|.|TRBJ1-3|TRBV20-1
TGCAGTGCTAGAGATCCGGCAGGCAGCGGAAACACCATATATTTT
CSARDPAGSGNTIYF
>many|.|TRBJ1-2|TRBV2
TGTGCCAGCAGGTGGGGGGACGTCTGGAGGGGCTACACCTTC
CASRWGDVWRGYTF
>many|.|TRBJ1-2|TRBV28
TGTGCCAGCAGTTTTAAGGGTCGCTATGGCTACACCTTC
CASSFKGRYGYTF
>many|.|TRBJ2-7|TRBV28
TGTGCCAGCAGGTCCCCGACACGGGGAGCCTACGAGCAGTACTTC
CASRSPTRGAYEQYF
>many|.|TRBJ2-7|TRBV11-2
TGTGCCAGCAGCCTCGGGATAGAAGAAGGCCACGAGCAGTACTTC
CASSLGIEEGHEQYF
>many|.|TRBJ1-1|TRBV6-2/TRBV6-3
TGTGCCAGCAGTAGAGGGGAAAGAGAAGCTTTCTTT
CASSRGEREAFF
>many|TRBD2|TRBJ2-5|TRBV6-1
TGTGCCAGCAGTGAAGTCGGGGGGGGGGAGACCCAGTACTTC
CASSEVGGGETQYF
>.|.|TRBJ1-2|TRBV6-1
TGTGCCAGCAGTCCGCGACAGAGTCGAGGCTACACCTTC
CASSPRQSRGYTF
>many|TRBD1|TRBJ1-1|TRBV5-1
TGCGCCAGCAGCTCATACAGGGGGAGGACTGAAGCTTTCTTT
CASSSYRGRTEAFF
>many|.|TRBJ1-1|TRBV27
TGTGCCAGTAGACAGAGACCTAACACTGAAGCTTTCTTT
CASRQRPNTEAFF
>.|.|TRBJ2-7|TRBV6-2/TRBV6-3
TGTGCCAGCAGTTACGGGCAGCCTTCCTACGAGCAGTACTTC
CASSYGQPSYEQYF
>many|.|TRBJ1-1|TRBV12-3/TRBV12-4
TGTGCCAGCAGTCCCCACCCAGGACGGACCATGAACACTGAAGCTTTCTTT
CASSPHPGRTMNTEAFF
>many|.|TRBJ2-7|TRBV12-3/TRBV12-4
TGTGCCAGCAGTTCTAGCGACCGCTACGAGCAGTACTTC
CASSSSDRYEQYF
>many|.|TRBJ1-6|TRBV7-2
TGTGCCAGCAACTCTAGAGGGGGGGAAGGAGGTTCACCCCTCCACTTT
CASNSRGGEGGSPLHF
>many|TRBD1|TRBJ1-2|TRBV27
TGTGCCAGCAGTTTAACGACAGGGTCCTATGGCTACACCTTC
CASSLTTGSYGYTF
>many|.|TRBJ2-2|TRBV2
TGTGCCAGCAGTGAAGGACTGAACCCGAACACCGGGGAGCTGTTTTTT
CASSEGLNPNTGELFF
>many|.|TRBJ2-6|TRBV6-1
TGTGCCAGTGGAGGCGTTTCTGGGGCCAACGTCCTGACTTTC
CASGGVSGANVLTF
>many|TRBD1|TRBJ2-5|TRBV6-4
TGTGCCAGCAGTATGGACAGGGGGGAGACCCAGTACTTC
CASSMDRGETQYF
>many|TRBD2|TRBJ2-1|TRBV2
TGTGCCAGCAGTAAAGGGACTAGCGGGAGGCCACATCCTGGGAATGAGCAGTCCTTC
CASSKGTSGRPHPGNEQSF
>many|.|TRBJ2-7|TRBV12-3/TRBV12-4
TGTGCCAGCATGGAGGGTAATGCCTACGAGCAGTACTTC
CASMEGNAYEQYF
>.|.|TRBJ1-5|TRBV18
TGTGCCAGCTCACCCGGGGGCGTCAATCAGCCCCAGCATTTT
CASSPGGVNQPQHF
>many|.|TRBJ2-6|TRBV11-1
TGTGCCAGCAGCCCCCGACCGGGACGGTCGACCGGGGCCAACGTCCTGACTTTC
CASSPRPGRSTGANVLTF
>many|.|TRBJ2-6|TRBV20-1
TGCAGTGGACGGCTCTCTGGGGCCAACGTCCTGACTTTC
CSGRLSGANVLTF
>many|.|TRBJ2-5|TRBV6-1
TGTGCCAGCAGTGATGAAGGGGGAGAGACCCAGTACTTC
CASSDEGGETQYF
>many|TRBD1|TRBJ1-1|TRBV28
TGTGCCAGCAGTTTAACAGGGGAACGGACTGAAGCTTTCTTT
CASSLTGERTEAFF
>many|TRBD1|TRBJ2-2|TRBV10-3
TGTGCCATCAGTAGGGGGCAAACCGGGGAGCTGTTTTTT
CAISRGQTGELFF
>many|.|TRBJ1-5|TRBV12-3/TRBV12-4
TGTGCCAACAGTTTAGATAGAACTCCTAGCAATCAGCCCCAGCATTTT
CANSLDRTPSNQPQHF
>many|.|TRBJ1-1|TRBV25-1
TGTGCCAGCAGTGATCCGGGAGATCACACTGAAGCTTTCTTT
CASSDPGDHTEAFF
>.|.|TRBJ2-2|TRBV10-1
TGCGCCAGCAGTCCCCGGCAGGTCGGGGAGCTGTTTTTT
CASSPRQVGELFF
>many|.|TRBJ1-1|TRBV7-2
TGTGCCAGCAGCTTAGGATATGAGGAAGCTTTCTTT
CASSLGYEEAFF
>many|.|TRBJ1-3|TRBV6-5
TGTGCCAGCACCCCAGACGTCGGAACCTCTGGAAACACCATATATTTT
CASTPDVGTSGNTIYF
>many|TRBD1|TRBJ2-7|TRBV7-6
TGTGCCAGCAGCTTAGTACAGGGGACCCACGAGCAGTACTTC
CASSLVQGTHEQYF
>.|.|TRBJ2-7|TRBV28
TGTGCCAGCAGACCATGGGAGGACAGCCTAGGCGAGCAGTACTTC
CASRPWEDSLGEQYF